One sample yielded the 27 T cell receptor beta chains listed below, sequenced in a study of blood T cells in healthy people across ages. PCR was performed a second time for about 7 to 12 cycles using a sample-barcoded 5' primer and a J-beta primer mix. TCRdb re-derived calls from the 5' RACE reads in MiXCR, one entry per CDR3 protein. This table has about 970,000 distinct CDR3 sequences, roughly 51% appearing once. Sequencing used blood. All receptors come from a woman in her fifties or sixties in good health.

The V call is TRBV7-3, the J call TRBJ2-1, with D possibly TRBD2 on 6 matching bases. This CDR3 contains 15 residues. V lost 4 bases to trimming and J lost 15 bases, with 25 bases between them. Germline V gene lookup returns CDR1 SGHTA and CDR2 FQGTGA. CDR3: CASSSPTRRAGPPFF. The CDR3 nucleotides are TGTGCCAGCAGCTCCCCTACTAGACGAGCGGGTCCCCCGTTCTTC.

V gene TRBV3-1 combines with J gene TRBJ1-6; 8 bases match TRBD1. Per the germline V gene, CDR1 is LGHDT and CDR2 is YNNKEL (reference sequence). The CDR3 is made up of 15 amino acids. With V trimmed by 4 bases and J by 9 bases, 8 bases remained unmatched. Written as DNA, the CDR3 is TGTGCCAGCAGCCGAGTAGGACAGGGAGGTTCACCCCTCCACTTT. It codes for CASSRVGQGGSPLHF.

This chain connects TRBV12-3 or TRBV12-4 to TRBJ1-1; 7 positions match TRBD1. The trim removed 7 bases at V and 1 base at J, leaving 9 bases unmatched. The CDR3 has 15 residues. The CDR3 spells CASNHPDRRNTEAFF. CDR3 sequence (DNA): TGTGCCAGCAACCACCCGGACAGGAGGAACACTGAAGCTTTCTTT.

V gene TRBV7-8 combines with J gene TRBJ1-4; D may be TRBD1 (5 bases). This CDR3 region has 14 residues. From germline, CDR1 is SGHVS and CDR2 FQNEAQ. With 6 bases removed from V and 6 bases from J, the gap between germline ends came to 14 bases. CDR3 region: CASSARLGDEKLFF. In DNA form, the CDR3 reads TGTGCCAGCAGTGCGAGATTAGGGGATGAAAAACTGTTTTTT.

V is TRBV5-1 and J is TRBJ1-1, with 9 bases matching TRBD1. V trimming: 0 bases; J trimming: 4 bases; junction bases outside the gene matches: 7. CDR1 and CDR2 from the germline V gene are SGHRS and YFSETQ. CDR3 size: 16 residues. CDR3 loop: CASSLDGQGFVTEAFF. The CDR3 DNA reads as TGCGCCAGCAGCTTGGATGGACAGGGGTTCGTCACTGAAGCTTTCTTT.

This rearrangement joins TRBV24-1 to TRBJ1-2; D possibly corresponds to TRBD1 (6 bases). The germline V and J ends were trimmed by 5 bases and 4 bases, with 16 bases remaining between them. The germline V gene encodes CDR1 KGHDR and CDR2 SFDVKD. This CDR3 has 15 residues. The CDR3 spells CATSGGTTASYGYTF. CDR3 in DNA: TGTGCCACCAGTGGTGGGACAACAGCTAGCTATGGCTACACCTTC.

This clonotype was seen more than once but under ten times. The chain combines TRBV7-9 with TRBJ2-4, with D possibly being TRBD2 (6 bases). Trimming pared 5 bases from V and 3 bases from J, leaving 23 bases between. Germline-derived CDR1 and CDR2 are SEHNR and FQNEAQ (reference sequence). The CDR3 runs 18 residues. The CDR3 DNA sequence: TGTGCCAGCAGCGACGATACTAGCCGAATCGCGGGCAAAAACATTCAGTACTTC. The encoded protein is CASSDDTSRIAGKNIQYF.

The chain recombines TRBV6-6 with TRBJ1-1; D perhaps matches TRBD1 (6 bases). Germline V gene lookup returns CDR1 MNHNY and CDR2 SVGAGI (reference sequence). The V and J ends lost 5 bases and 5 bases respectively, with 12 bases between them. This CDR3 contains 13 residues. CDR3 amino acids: CASSTGRRTEAFF. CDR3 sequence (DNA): TGTGCCAGCAGTACAGGGCGTCGAACTGAAGCTTTCTTT.

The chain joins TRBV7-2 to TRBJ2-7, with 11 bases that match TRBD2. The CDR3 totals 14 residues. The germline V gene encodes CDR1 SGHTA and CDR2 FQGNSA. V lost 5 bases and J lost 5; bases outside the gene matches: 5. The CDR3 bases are TGTGCCAGCAGCGCTAGCGGGAGGCTCGACGAGCAGTACTTC. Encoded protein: CASSASGRLDEQYF.

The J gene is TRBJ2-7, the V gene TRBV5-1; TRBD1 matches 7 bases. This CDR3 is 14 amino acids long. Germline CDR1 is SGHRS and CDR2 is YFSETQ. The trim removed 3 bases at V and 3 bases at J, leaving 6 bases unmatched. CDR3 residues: CASSYTGTDYEQYF. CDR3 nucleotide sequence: TGCGCCAGCAGCTATACCGGGACAGACTACGAGCAGTACTTC.

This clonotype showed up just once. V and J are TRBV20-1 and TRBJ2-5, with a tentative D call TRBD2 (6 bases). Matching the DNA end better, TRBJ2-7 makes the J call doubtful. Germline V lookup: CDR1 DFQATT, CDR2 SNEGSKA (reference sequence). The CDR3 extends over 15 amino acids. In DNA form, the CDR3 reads TGCAGTGCTCGCCCCCTTAGCGGCACCTACTACGAGCAGTACTTC. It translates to CSARPLSGTYYEQYF.

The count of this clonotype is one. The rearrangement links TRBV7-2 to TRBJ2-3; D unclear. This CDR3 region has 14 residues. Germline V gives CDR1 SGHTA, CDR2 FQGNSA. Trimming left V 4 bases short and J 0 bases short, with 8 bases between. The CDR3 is CASSWVYSTDTQYF. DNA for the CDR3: TGTGCCAGCAGCTGGGTTTACAGCACAGATACGCAGTATTTT.

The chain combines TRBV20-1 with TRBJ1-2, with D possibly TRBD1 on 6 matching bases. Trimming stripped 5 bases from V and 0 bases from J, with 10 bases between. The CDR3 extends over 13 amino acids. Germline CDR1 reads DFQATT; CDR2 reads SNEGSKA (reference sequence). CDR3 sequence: CSASGTTNYGYTF. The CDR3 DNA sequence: TGCAGTGCTTCCGGGACAACTAACTATGGCTACACCTTC.

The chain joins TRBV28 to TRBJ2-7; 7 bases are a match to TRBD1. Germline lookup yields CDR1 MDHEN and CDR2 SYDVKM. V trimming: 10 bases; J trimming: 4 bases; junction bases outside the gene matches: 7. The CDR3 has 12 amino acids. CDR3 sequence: CAIRQGDYEQYF. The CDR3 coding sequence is TGTGCCATCCGACAGGGCGATTACGAGCAGTACTTC.

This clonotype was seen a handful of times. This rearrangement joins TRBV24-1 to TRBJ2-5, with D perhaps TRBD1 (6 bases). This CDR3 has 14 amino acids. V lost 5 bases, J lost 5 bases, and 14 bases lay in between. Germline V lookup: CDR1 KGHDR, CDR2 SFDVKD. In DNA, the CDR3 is TGTGCCACCAGTGGGGGAACAGGGCTTGAGACCCAGTACTTC. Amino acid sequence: CATSGGTGLETQYF.

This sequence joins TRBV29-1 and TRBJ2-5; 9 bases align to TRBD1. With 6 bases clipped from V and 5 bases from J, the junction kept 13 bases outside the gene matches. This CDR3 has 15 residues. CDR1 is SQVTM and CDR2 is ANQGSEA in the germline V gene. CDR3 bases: TGCAGCGTAGCCATATCCGGGACAGGGCTGGAGACCCAGTACTTC. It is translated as CSVAISGTGLETQYF.

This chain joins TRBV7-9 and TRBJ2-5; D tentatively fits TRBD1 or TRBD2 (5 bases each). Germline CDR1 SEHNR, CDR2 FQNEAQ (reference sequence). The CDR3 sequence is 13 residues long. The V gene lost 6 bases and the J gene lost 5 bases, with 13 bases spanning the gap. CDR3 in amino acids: CASREWGSETQYF. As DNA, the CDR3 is TGTGCCAGCAGAGAGTGGGGGTCGGAGACCCAGTACTTC.

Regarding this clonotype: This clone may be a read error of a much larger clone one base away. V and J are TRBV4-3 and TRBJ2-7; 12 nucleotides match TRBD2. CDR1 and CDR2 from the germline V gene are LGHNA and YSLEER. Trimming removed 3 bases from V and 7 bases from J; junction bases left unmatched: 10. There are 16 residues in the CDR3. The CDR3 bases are TGCGCCAGCAGCCAGGGACTAGCGGGTGCCTACAATGAGCAGTACTTC. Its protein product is CASSQGLAGAYNEQYF.

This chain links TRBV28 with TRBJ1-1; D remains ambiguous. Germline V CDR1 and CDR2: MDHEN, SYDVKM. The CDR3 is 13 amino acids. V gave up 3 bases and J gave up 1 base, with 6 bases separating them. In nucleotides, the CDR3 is TGTGCCAGCAGTTTCTGGTCGAACACTGAAGCTTTCTTT. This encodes CASSFWSNTEAFF.

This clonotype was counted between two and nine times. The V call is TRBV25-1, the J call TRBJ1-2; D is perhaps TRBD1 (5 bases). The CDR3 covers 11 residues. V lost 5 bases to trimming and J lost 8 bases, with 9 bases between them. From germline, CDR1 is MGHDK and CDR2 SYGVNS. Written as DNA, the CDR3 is TGTGCCAGCAGTCCAGGGATCGGCTACACCTTC. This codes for CASSPGIGYTF.

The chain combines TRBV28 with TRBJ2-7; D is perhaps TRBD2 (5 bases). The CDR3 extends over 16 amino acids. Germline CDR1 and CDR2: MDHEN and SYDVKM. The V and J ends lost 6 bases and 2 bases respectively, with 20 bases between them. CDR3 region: CASRSGGGFGPYEQYF. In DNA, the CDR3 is TGTGCCAGCAGATCCGGCGGAGGTTTCGGTCCCTACGAGCAGTACTTC.

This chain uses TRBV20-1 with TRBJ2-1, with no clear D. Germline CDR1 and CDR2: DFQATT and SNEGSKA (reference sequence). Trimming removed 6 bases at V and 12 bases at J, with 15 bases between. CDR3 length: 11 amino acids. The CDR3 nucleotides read TGCAGTGCCACGGGTAGAAACGTGCAGTTCTTC. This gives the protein CSATGRNVQFF.

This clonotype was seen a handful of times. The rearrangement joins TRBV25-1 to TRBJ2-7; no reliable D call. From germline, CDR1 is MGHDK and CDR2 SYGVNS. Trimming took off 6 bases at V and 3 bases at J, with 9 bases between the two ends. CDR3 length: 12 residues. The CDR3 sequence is CASRRDNYEQYF. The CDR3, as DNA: TGTGCCAGCAGACGTGATAACTACGAGCAGTACTTC.

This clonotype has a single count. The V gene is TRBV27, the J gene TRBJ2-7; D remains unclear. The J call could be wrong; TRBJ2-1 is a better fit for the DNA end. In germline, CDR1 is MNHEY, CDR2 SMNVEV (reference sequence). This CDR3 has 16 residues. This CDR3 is CASSLISRSFVNEQFF. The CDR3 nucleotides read TGTGCCAGCAGTTTGATTAGCCGGTCGTTCGTGAATGAGCAGTTCTTC.

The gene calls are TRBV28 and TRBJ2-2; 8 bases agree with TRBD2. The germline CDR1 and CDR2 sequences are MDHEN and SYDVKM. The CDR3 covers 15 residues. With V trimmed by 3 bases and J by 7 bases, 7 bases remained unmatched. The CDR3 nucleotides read TGTGCCAGCAGTTTCCGGACTAGCAGAGTCGGGGAGCTGTTTTTT. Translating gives CASSFRTSRVGELFF.

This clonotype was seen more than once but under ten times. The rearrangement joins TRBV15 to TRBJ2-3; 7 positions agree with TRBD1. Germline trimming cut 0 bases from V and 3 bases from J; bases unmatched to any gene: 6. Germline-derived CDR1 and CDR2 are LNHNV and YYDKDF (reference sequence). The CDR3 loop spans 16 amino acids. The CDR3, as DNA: TGTGCCACCAGCAGAGATCGGGACAGTACGACAGATACGCAGTATTTT. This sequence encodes CATSRDRDSTTDTQYF.

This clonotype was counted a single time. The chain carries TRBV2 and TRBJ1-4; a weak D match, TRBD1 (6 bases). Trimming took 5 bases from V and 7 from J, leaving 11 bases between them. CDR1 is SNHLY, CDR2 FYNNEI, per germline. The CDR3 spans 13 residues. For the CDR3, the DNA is TGTGCCAGCAGTCGGACAGAGGGTGAAAAACTGTTTTTT. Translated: CASSRTEGEKLFF.